A single sample gave rise to the 24 T cell receptor beta chains below, sequenced in a study of regulatory T cells in long-lasting Graves disease. The TCR beta library used iRepertoire HTBI primers with Arm-PCR amplification of CDR3. Each CDR3 protein is one row after TCRdb ran MiXCR on the multiplex PCR reads. The table has around 450,000 distinct CDR3 sequences, around 15% seen once; the top ten hold 12%. Noted time point: newly diagnosed GD, antithyroid drugs for less than 3 months. RNA from PBMCs was the source of the TCR library. Another study also made use of these data, one on T cells in Graves' hyperthyroidism and ophthalmopathy.

This sample comprised peripheral blood mononuclear cells (PBMCs), obtained at new diagnosis, from a patient treated with antithyroid drugs. These receptors all stem from a man aged 40-50 years with Graves disease.

The V gene is TRBV12-3 or TRBV12-4, the J gene TRBJ2-7; tentative D call: TRBD2 (5 bases). The germline V and J ends were trimmed by 3 bases and 4 bases, with 13 bases remaining between them. This CDR3 contains 14 residues. Here the CDR3 reads CASSFRAAIYEQYF. In nucleotides, the CDR3 is TGTGCCAGCAGTTTCCGAGCGGCGATTTACGAGCAGTACTTC.

This clonotype has more than one count but fewer than ten. CDR3 nucleotide sequence: TGTGCCAGCAGCGTAGGTGACAGTGCCTACGAGCAGTACTTC. As protein: CASSVGDSAYEQYF. The chain uses TRBV9 and TRBJ2-7; tentatively, D is TRBD1 (5 bases). The CDR3 loop spans 14 amino acids. From germline, CDR1 is SGDLS and CDR2 YYNGEE. Trimming left V 0 bases short and J 2 bases short, with 9 bases between.

The chain joins TRBV19 to TRBJ2-3; TRBD1 matches 8 bases. Germline CDR1 reads LNHDA; CDR2 reads SQIVND (reference sequence). After removal of 9 bases from V and 7 bases from J, the junction contained 6 bases not matched to a gene. This CDR3 is built from 12 residues. CDR3 nucleotides: TGTGCCAGCAGGGGGCGCGAAAATACGCAGTATTTT. It specifies CASRGRENTQYF.

V gene TRBV10-2 combines with J gene TRBJ1-5; 7 bases align to TRBD1. CDR1 WSHSY and CDR2 SAAADI come from the germline V gene. V lost 6 bases and J lost 0; bases outside the gene matches: 17. This CDR3 spans 19 amino acids. CDR3 residues: CASRPYPGQHYTSNQPQHF. CDR3 bases: TGCGCCAGCAGACCCTATCCGGGACAGCATTATACTAGCAATCAGCCCCAGCATTTT.

The chain combines TRBV5-1 with TRBJ2-2; D uncertain. This CDR3 spans 12 amino acids. Germline lookup yields CDR1 SGHRS and CDR2 YFSETQ. Trimming left V 4 bases short and J 8 bases short, with 9 bases between. The CDR3 protein is CASSANLGELFF. The CDR3 coding sequence is TGCGCCAGCAGCGCGAATTTGGGGGAGCTGTTTTTT.

This clonotype was recorded at least ten times. The J gene is TRBJ1-1, the V gene TRBV28, with TRBD1 matching 7 bases. The CDR3 runs to 16 residues. The V gene end was trimmed by 2 bases and the J gene end by 5 bases; junction bases not matched to a gene: 11. Germline CDR1 reads MDHEN; CDR2 reads SYDVKM. The CDR3, as DNA: TGTGCCAGCAGTTTACGAGGAAAACAGGGGCGGACTGAAGCTTTCTTT. This encodes CASSLRGKQGRTEAFF.

This clonotype has a handful of counts. This rearrangement joins TRBV20-1 to TRBJ2-7; 7 positions match TRBD2. The V segment lost 6 bases and the J segment 3 bases; nucleotides outside the gene matches: 14. Germline-derived CDR1 and CDR2 are DFQATT and SNEGSKA (reference sequence). This CDR3 spans 15 amino acids. The CDR3 loop is CSASGLPPINYEQYF. The CDR3 nucleotides read TGCAGTGCATCGGGACTACCACCTATAAACTACGAGCAGTACTTC.

For this clonotype: A much larger clone sits a single nucleotide away, making a read error possible. Since the CDR3 does not end with the conserved phenylalanine or tryptophan, this likely comes from a read error. The genes are TRBV30 and TRBJ2-4; tentative D call: TRBD2 (6 bases). This CDR3 spans 13 amino acids. Trimming took 1 base from V and 7 from J, leaving 11 bases between them. The germline gives CDR1 GTSNPN, CDR2 SVGIG (reference sequence). CDR3 nucleotides: TGTGCCTGGAGTGCCCCGGGGGTCAACATTCAGTACGTC. Its protein is CAWSAPGVNIQYV.

The table lists this clonotype with many counts. The CDR3 sequence: CASSVGWGAEQYF. In nucleotides, the CDR3 is TGTGCCAGCAGCGTAGGATGGGGCGCCGAGCAGTACTTC. V is TRBV9 and J is TRBJ2-7; D possibly corresponds to TRBD1 (5 bases). This CDR3 region has 13 residues. V lost 0 bases, J lost 6 bases, and 10 bases lay in between. Germline CDR1 and CDR2: SGDLS and YYNGEE. Full variable domain (missing parts from reference TRBV9 and TRBJ2-7): DSGVTQTPKHLITATGQRVTLRCSPRSGDLSVYWYQQSLDQGLQFLIQYYNGEERAKGNILERFSAQQFPDLHSELNLSSLELGDSALYFCASSVGWGAEQYFGPGTRLTVT.

This clonotype appeared once. The chain recombines TRBV9 with TRBJ2-6; D gene ambiguous. Germline assignment: CDR1 SGDLS and CDR2 YYNGEE. CDR3 length equals 13 residues. The ends were cut back, 7 bases at V and 0 bases at J, with 5 bases in the middle. The CDR3 sequence is CASGTSGANVLTF. The CDR3 DNA follows: TGTGCCAGCGGTACCTCTGGGGCCAACGTCCTGACTTTC.

There are a few counts of this clonotype. The chain carries TRBV29-1 and TRBJ2-1; 9 bases fit TRBD2. The germline V gene has CDR1 SQVTM and CDR2 ANQGSEA. The CDR3 covers 15 residues. V lost 3 bases and J lost 3; bases outside the gene matches: 6. The CDR3 loop is CSVDSATSGYNEQFF. DNA of the CDR3: TGCAGCGTTGACAGTGCGACTAGCGGCTACAATGAGCAGTTCTTC.

This clonotype was counted many times. The chain recombines TRBV30 with TRBJ1-2, with TRBD1 as a possible D gene (5 bases). The CDR3 has 13 amino acids. Germline values: CDR1 GTSNPN, CDR2 SVGIG (reference sequence). Trimming removed 1 base at V and 4 bases at J, with 10 bases between. CDR3 coding DNA: TGTGCCTGGAGTGGCGGAGGGACCTATGGCTACACCTTC. It is translated as CAWSGGGTYGYTF.

The table lists this clonotype with a few counts. The CDR3 is CASSWAGRGGYTF. The CDR3 DNA reads as TGTGCCAGCAGTTGGGCAGGGCGGGGTGGCTACACCTTC. The V call is TRBV12-3 or TRBV12-4, the J call TRBJ1-2; tentative D call: TRBD1 (5 bases). Trimming cost V 4 bases and J 7 bases, with 13 bases left between them. The CDR3 consists of 13 residues.

This clonotype was found a few times. The V call is TRBV6-2 or TRBV6-3, the J call TRBJ2-7; 7 bases align to TRBD1. The V segment lost 6 bases and the J segment 5 bases; nucleotides outside the gene matches: 13. CDR1 and CDR2 (germline): MNHEY, SVGEGT. This CDR3 has 15 residues. CDR3 sequence (DNA): TGTGCCAGCAGCGAATTACCAGGGGGTAGGGACGAGCAGTACTTC. This codes for CASSELPGGRDEQYF.

This clonotype has more than one count but fewer than ten. This chain links TRBV5-1 with TRBJ1-2; D might be TRBD1 (6 bases). Between the trimmed V and J ends, which lost 0 bases and 2 bases, there was a span of 14 bases. Germline-derived CDR1 and CDR2 are SGHRS and YFSETQ. This CDR3 spans 16 amino acids. The CDR3 region has the DNA TGCGCCAGCAGCTTGGTTTCCAGGACAGACAACTATGGCTACACCTTC. It translates to CASSLVSRTDNYGYTF.

The table lists this clonotype with a few counts. This chain connects TRBV19 to TRBJ2-7; possibly TRBD1 for D (6 bases). Germline CDR1 is LNHDA and CDR2 is SQIVND (reference sequence). Trimming cost V 0 bases and J 3 bases, with 15 bases left between them. This CDR3 has 16 residues. CDR3 DNA sequence: TGTGCCAGTAGTATAGAACCCGGGACAACCTTCTACGAGCAGTACTTC. It codes for CASSIEPGTTFYEQYF. Looking up the rest from reference TRBV19 and TRBJ2-7 gives the full variable domain: DGGITQSPKYLFRKEGQNVTLSCEQNLNHDAMYWYRQDPGQGLRLIYYSQIVNDFQKGDIAEGYSVSREKKESFPLTVTSAQKNPTAFYLCASSIEPGTTFYEQYFGPGTRLTVT.

This clonotype was observed a few times. The chain links TRBV20-1 to TRBJ1-2; D gene ambiguous. Germline CDR1 DFQATT, CDR2 SNEGSKA (reference sequence). The V gene lost 6 bases and the J gene lost 4 bases, with 12 bases spanning the gap. The CDR3 has 12 residues. DNA of the CDR3: TGCAGTGCGAGAAGCCTCAGCTATGGCTACACCTTC. The encoded protein is CSARSLSYGYTF.

In this sample, this clonotype turned up many times. This chain connects TRBV12-3 or TRBV12-4 to TRBJ1-1; 9 bases match TRBD1. The CDR3 is 15 amino acids. The V gene end was trimmed by 5 bases and the J gene end by 6 bases; junction bases not matched to a gene: 10. The CDR3 loop reads CASSTITGGRSEAFF. The CDR3 DNA is TGTGCCAGCAGTACTATTACAGGGGGCAGGTCTGAAGCTTTCTTT.

This clonotype was detected many times. The chain recombines TRBV5-1 with TRBJ2-7; 11 positions match TRBD2. The CDR3 extends over 15 amino acids. Per germline, CDR1 SGHRS and CDR2 YFSETQ. J was trimmed by 2 bases and V by 2 bases; bases with no gene match: 3. This CDR3 reads CASSLIAGGPYEQYF. In DNA, the CDR3 is TGCGCCAGCAGCTTAATAGCGGGAGGGCCCTACGAGCAGTACTTC.

This clonotype was counted a single time. This may arise from a read error, as a much more abundant clone is one base away. The rearrangement links TRBV7-2 to TRBJ1-1; D gene unclear. Germline lookup yields CDR1 SGHTA and CDR2 FQGNSA. The CDR3 loop spans 15 amino acids. CDR3 bases: TGTGCCAGCAGCTTAGTTCTTATCGGGTGGACTGAAGCTCTCTTT. The encoded protein is CASSLVLIGWTEALF.

In its sample, this clonotype was seen many times. The J gene is TRBJ1-1, the V gene TRBV14; D remains ambiguous. Trimming removed 0 bases at V and 0 bases at J, with 11 bases between. The CDR3 extends over 16 amino acids. Per germline, CDR1 SGHDN and CDR2 FVKESK. CDR3 amino acids: CASSQDRGNLNTEAFF. The CDR3 DNA reads as TGTGCCAGCAGCCAAGATCGGGGAAACTTGAACACTGAAGCTTTCTTT.

This clonotype was detected only once. The DNA is left out, because the CDR3 cannot be placed on it with certainty; the CDR3 is given as TCRdb lists it. The gene calls are TRBV11-2 and TRBJ2-1; the tabulated D call, TRBD2, remains unverified against the DNA. Germline loops: CDR1 SGHAT, CDR2 FQNNGV. The CDR3 contains 21 residues when both ends are counted. The CDR3 protein is CASSFYICSATTSGTYNEQFF.

V is TRBV5-1 and J is TRBJ2-7, with D unclear. Per the germline V gene, CDR1 is SGHRS and CDR2 is YFSETQ. The CDR3 contains 16 residues. V was cut by 1 base and J by 2 bases, with 16 bases left in between. The DNA for the CDR3 is TGCGCCAGCAGCTTGTTTCGTGGCCCCCCGCCCTACGAGCAGTACTTC. Protein: CASSLFRGPPPYEQYF.

The chain couples TRBV5-1 to TRBJ2-3; tentative D call: TRBD1 (6 bases). V was pared by 1 base and J by 5 bases, with 14 bases between. In germline, CDR1 is SGHRS, CDR2 YFSETQ. There are 15 residues in the CDR3. In DNA form, the CDR3 reads TGCGCCAGCAGCTTGAATCGACAGGCAATAGATACGCAGTATTTT. Its protein is CASSLNRQAIDTQYF. Combining the CDR3 with reference TRBV5-1 and TRBJ2-3 gives the whole variable domain KAGVTQTPRYLIKTRGQQVTLSCSPISGHRSVSWYQQTPGQGLQFLFEYFSETQRNKGNFPGRFSGRQFSNSRSEMNVSTLELGDSALYLCASSLNRQAIDTQYFGPGTRLTVL.